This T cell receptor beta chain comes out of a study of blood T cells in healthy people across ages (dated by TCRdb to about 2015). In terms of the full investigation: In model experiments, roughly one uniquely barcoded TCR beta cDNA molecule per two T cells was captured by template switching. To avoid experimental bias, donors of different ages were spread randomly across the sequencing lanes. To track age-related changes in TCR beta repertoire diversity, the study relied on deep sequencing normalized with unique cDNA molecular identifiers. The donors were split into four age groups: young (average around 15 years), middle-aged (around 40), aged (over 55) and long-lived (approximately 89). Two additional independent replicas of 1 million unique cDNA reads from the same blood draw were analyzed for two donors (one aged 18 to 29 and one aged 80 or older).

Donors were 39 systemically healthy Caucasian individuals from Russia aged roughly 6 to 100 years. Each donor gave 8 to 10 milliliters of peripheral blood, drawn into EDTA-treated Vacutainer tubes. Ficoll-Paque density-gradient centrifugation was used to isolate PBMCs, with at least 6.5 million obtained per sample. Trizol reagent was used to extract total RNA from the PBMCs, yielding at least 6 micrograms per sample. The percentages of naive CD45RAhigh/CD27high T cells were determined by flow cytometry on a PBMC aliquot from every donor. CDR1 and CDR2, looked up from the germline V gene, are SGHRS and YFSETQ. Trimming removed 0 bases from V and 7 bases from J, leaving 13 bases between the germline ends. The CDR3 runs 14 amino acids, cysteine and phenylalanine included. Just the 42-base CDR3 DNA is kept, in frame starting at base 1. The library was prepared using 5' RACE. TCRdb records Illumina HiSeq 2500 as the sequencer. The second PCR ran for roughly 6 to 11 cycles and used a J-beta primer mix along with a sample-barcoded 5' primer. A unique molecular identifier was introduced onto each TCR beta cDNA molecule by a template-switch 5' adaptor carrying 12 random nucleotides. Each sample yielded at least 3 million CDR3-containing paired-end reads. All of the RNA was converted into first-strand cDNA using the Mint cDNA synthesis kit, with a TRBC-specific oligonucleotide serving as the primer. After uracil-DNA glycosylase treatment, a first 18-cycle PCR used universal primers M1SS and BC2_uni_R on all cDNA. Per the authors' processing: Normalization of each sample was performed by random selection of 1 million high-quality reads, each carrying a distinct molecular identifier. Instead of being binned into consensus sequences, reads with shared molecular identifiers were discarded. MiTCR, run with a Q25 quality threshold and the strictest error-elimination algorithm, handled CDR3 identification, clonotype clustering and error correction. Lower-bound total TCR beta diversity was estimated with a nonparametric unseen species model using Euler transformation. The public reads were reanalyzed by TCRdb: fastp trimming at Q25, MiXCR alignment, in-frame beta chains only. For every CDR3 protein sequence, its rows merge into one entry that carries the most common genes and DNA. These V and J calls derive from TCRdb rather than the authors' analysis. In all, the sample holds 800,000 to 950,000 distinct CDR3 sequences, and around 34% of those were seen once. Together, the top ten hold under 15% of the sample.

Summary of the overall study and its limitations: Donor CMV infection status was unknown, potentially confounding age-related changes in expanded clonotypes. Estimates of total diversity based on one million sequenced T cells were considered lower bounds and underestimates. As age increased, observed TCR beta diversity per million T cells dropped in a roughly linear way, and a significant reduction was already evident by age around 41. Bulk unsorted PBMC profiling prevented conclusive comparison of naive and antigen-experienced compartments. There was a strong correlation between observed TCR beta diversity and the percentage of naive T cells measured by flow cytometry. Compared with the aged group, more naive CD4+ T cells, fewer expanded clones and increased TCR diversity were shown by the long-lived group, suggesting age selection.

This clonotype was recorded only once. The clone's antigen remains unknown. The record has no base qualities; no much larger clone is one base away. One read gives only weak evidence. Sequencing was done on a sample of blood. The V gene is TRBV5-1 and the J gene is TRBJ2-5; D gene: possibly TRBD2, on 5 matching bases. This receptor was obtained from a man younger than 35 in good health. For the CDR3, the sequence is CASSLGAEEGTQYF. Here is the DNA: TGCGCCAGCAGCTTGGGGGCCGAAGAGGGGACCCAGTACTTC.